This entry lists 25 T cell receptor beta chains sequenced from one sample in a study of identical twins (dated by TCRdb to about 2016). Libraries were built with 5' RACE. Sequencer: Illumina HiSeq 2000. TCRdb cleaned the public reads at Q25 with fastp, built clones with MiXCR and kept in-frame beta chains. Every distinct CDR3 protein forms one entry, paired with its most common genes and DNA. Within this sample are around 1.7 million distinct CDR3 sequences, with less than 40% of them counted one time only. About 0.27% of the sample is held by the ten biggest clonotypes. The specimen was cord blood. Receptors were obtained from a newborn girl in good health.

This clonotype was seen only a few times. J is TRBJ2-3 and V is TRBV29-1; D perhaps matches TRBD1 (6 bases). The CDR3 consists of 13 residues. Deletions cut 7 bases from V and 3 bases from J, with 14 bases between. Germline V gene sequence: CDR1 SQVTM, CDR2 ANQGSEA. CDR3 amino acids: CSALERGTDTQYF. In DNA form, the CDR3 reads TGCAGCGCCCTGGAGAGGGGGACAGATACGCAGTATTTT.

In its sample, this clonotype was seen a few times. The CDR3 sequence is CSARLAGGPDNEQFF. The CDR3 DNA reads as TGCAGTGCTAGACTAGCGGGGGGGCCGGACAATGAGCAGTTCTTC. The J gene is TRBJ2-1, the V gene TRBV20-1, with 12 bases lining up with TRBD2. CDR3 size: 15 residues. V lost 2 bases and J lost 5; bases outside the gene matches: 4. Germline CDR1 and CDR2: DFQATT and SNEGSKA (reference sequence).

This clonotype has just a few counts. The chain links TRBV6-4 to TRBJ2-1, with D uncertain. Germline V lookup: CDR1 MRHNA, CDR2 SNTAGT. The V end lost 5 bases, the J end lost 4 bases, and 15 bases lay between the germline ends. This CDR3 is 15 amino acids long. CDR3 bases: TGTGCCAGCAGTCGGACCAACGTGGGGTACAATGAGCAGTTCTTC. Protein product: CASSRTNVGYNEQFF.

In this sample, this clonotype turned up a few times. The rearrangement links TRBV2 to TRBJ1-2; TRBD1 might be the D (5 bases). The CDR3 has 13 amino acids. Germline V gene sequence: CDR1 SNHLY, CDR2 FYNNEI. With 1 base removed from V and 4 bases from J, the gap between germline ends came to 7 bases. CDR3 DNA: TGTGCCAGCAGTGAAGTCGGGGCCTATGGCTACACCTTC. This encodes CASSEVGAYGYTF.

This clonotype was seen only a few times. CDR3 DNA sequence: TGTGCCAGCAGTTCCCGGGGAGGCATTCATGGCTACACCTTC. This translates into CASSSRGGIHGYTF. The rearrangement joins TRBV2 to TRBJ1-2, with D hard to call. The CDR3 extends over 14 amino acids. Germline CDR1 SNHLY, CDR2 FYNNEI. Between the trimmed V and J ends, which lost 5 bases and 6 bases, there was a span of 16 bases.

This clonotype has a count of ten or more. This chain links TRBV4-2 with TRBJ2-3; TRBD2 matches at 12 bases. CDR3 length: 17 residues. Germline CDR1 and CDR2: LGHNA and YNFKEQ. J was trimmed by 5 bases and V by 0 bases; bases with no gene match: 6. The CDR3 nucleotides are TGTGCCAGCAGCCAAGATCGGACTAGCGGGGTGGTAGATACGCAGTATTTT. It is translated as CASSQDRTSGVVDTQYF.

This clonotype occurred a few times. The chain recombines TRBV12-1 with TRBJ2-1; no check of the table's D call, TRBD2, against the DNA was made. TRBV12-1 is designated a pseudogene. CDR3 size: 17 residues. The CDR3 nucleotides read TGTGCCAGCAGCTTTGCGCACCATCGGGAGGCCAACAATGAGCAGTTCTTC. Its translation is CASSFAHHREANNEQFF.

This sequence joins TRBV5-6 and TRBJ2-7; D remains unclear. Between the trimmed V and J ends, which lost 5 bases and 12 bases, there was a span of 18 bases. Germline V gene sequence: CDR1 SGHDT, CDR2 YYEEEE. This CDR3 comprises 12 residues. The CDR3 region is CASRPRGGSWYF. CDR3 bases: TGTGCCAGCAGGCCACGAGGTGGCTCGTGGTACTTC.

This clonotype was counted only a few times. V gene TRBV12-3 or TRBV12-4 combines with J gene TRBJ1-6; TRBD1 matches at 11 bases. The CDR3 has 13 residues. V was clipped by 6 bases and J by 13 bases; unmatched bases: 5. The CDR3 loop is CASRPGTGGPLHF. CDR3 bases: TGTGCCAGCAGACCCGGGACAGGGGGTCCCCTCCACTTT.

The rearrangement uses TRBV7-9 and TRBJ1-1; TRBD1 might be the D (6 bases). The V end was cut by 5 bases, the J end by 1 base, with 14 bases between. The CDR3 contains 15 residues. Per germline, CDR1 SEHNR and CDR2 FQNEAQ (reference sequence). DNA of the CDR3: TGTGCCAGCAGCCATTCGGGGGGCCAGAACACTGAAGCTTTCTTT. It is translated as CASSHSGGQNTEAFF.

This rearrangement joins TRBV5-1 to TRBJ2-1, with TRBD2 matching 11 bases. V lost 4 bases to trimming and J lost 4 bases; unmatched junction nucleotides: 10. Germline V gene lookup returns CDR1 SGHRS and CDR2 YFSETQ. The length of the CDR3 is 17 residues. The CDR3: CASSLIAGGVLYNEQFF. CDR3 sequence (DNA): TGCGCCAGCAGCCTCATAGCGGGAGGGGTCCTTTACAATGAGCAGTTCTTC.

There are a few counts of this clonotype. The chain recombines TRBV5-1 with TRBJ2-7; TRBD1 aligns across 9 bases. The CDR3 totals 15 residues. In germline, CDR1 is SGHRS, CDR2 YFSETQ. V trimming: 2 bases; J trimming: 2 bases; junction bases outside the gene matches: 5. The CDR3 bases are TGCGCCAGCAGCTTCGGGACAGGGACAGCCTACGAGCAGTACTTC. It translates to CASSFGTGTAYEQYF. The entire variable domain, with the rest obtained from reference TRBV5-1 and TRBJ2-7, is as follows: KAGVTQTPRYLIKTRGQQVTLSCSPISGHRSVSWYQQTPGQGLQFLFEYFSETQRNKGNFPGRFSGRQFSNSRSEMNVSTLELGDSALYLCASSFGTGTAYEQYFGPGTRLTVT.

This chain joins TRBV11-2 and TRBJ1-2; unclear D gene. This CDR3 has 16 residues. With 4 bases removed from V and 1 base from J, the gap between germline ends came to 16 bases. CDR1 is SGHAT, CDR2 FQNNGV, per germline. The CDR3: CASSSLRAGSNYGYTF. CDR3 nucleotides: TGTGCCAGCAGCTCCCTTAGGGCAGGAAGTAACTATGGCTACACCTTC.

This clonotype has only a few counts. This chain joins TRBV27 and TRBJ2-7, with TRBD1 matching over 7 bases. The V gene end was trimmed by 7 bases and the J gene end by 0 bases; junction bases not matched to a gene: 3. The CDR3 sequence is 13 residues long. CDR1 is MNHEY and CDR2 is SMNVEV in the germline V gene (reference sequence). The CDR3 bases are TGTGCCAGCAAGGGACAGAACTCCTACGAGCAGTACTTC. Protein product: CASKGQNSYEQYF.

This chain joins TRBV28 and TRBJ1-5, with D hard to call. CDR3 length: 16 residues. Germline lookup yields CDR1 MDHEN and CDR2 SYDVKM. Deletions cut 6 bases from V and 2 bases from J, with 17 bases between. The DNA for the CDR3 is TGTGCCAGCAGCTTAATTAGGATCGGGGGCAATCAGCCCCAGCATTTT. As protein: CASSLIRIGGNQPQHF. Full variable domain (outside the CDR3, taken from reference TRBV28 and TRBJ1-5): DVKVTQSSRYLVKRTGEKVFLECVQDMDHENMFWYRQDPGLGLRLIYFSYDVKMKEKGDIPEGYSVSREKKERFSLILESASTNQTSMYLCASSLIRIGGNQPQHFGDGTRLSIL.

V and J are TRBV11-2 and TRBJ2-3, with 11 bases that match TRBD2. CDR3 size: 16 residues. Germline trimming cut 5 bases from V and 3 bases from J; bases unmatched to any gene: 7. The germline V gene has CDR1 SGHAT and CDR2 FQNNGV. CDR3 sequence reads: CASSHSGRGRTDTQYF. The DNA of the CDR3 is TGTGCCAGCAGCCATAGCGGGAGGGGGCGAACAGATACGCAGTATTTT.

Only a few counts were recorded for this clonotype. The chain has TRBV28 and TRBJ2-4; D tentatively reads TRBD1 or TRBD2 (6 bases each). The germline V gene encodes CDR1 MDHEN and CDR2 SYDVKM. The CDR3 has 14 amino acids. V gave up 7 bases and J gave up 4 bases, with 14 bases separating them. In DNA, the CDR3 is TGTGCCAGCACCTGGGGGGCCCCGAAAAACATTCAGTACTTC. This translates into CASTWGAPKNIQYF. Full variable domain (outside the CDR3, taken from reference TRBV28 and TRBJ2-4): DVKVTQSSRYLVKRTGEKVFLECVQDMDHENMFWYRQDPGLGLRLIYFSYDVKMKEKGDIPEGYSVSREKKERFSLILESASTNQTSMYLCASTWGAPKNIQYFGAGTRLSVL.

The chain couples TRBV28 to TRBJ2-1; D remains ambiguous. The CDR3 totals 17 residues. The V end was cut by 5 bases, the J end by 7 bases, with 24 bases between. Germline V lookup: CDR1 MDHEN, CDR2 SYDVKM. The CDR3 loop is CASSTGYSFPPQNEQFF. The CDR3 DNA is TGTGCCAGCAGTACGGGTTATAGCTTTCCCCCCCAAAATGAGCAGTTCTTC.

The chain carries TRBV12-3 or TRBV12-4 and TRBJ1-5; D ambiguous. V was shortened by 5 bases and J by 5 bases, with 7 bases between the two germline ends. This CDR3 is built from 12 residues. As DNA, the CDR3 is TGTGCCAGCAGTGGTGAGGATCAGCCCCAGCATTTT. Residues: CASSGEDQPQHF.

This clonotype was seen a few times. The chain recombines TRBV29-1 with TRBJ2-3; D might be TRBD1 (5 bases). The germline gives CDR1 SQVTM, CDR2 ANQGSEA. V lost 7 bases and J lost 3, with 11 bases in between. The CDR3 consists of 12 residues. CDR3 sequence: CSGARGTDTQYF. The CDR3 nucleotides are TGCAGCGGTGCTAGGGGTACAGATACGCAGTATTTT.

There are a few counts of this clonotype. The chain uses TRBV2 and TRBJ2-7; TRBD2 matches 7 bases. The V and J ends lost 2 bases and 7 bases, in that order; junction bases with no gene match: 8. Germline V gene lookup returns CDR1 SNHLY and CDR2 FYNNEI. The CDR3 has 14 residues. CDR3 amino acids: CASSERASGGEQYF. CDR3 coding DNA: TGTGCCAGCAGTGAAAGGGCTAGCGGAGGGGAGCAGTACTTC.

This clonotype was picked up a small number of times. The chain uses TRBV20-1 and TRBJ2-1; 9 bases are a match to TRBD2. Germline loops: CDR1 DFQATT, CDR2 SNEGSKA (reference sequence). The length of the CDR3 is 14 residues. V shed 5 bases, J shed 4 bases, and the junction held 6 bases outside the gene matches. This CDR3 is CSARGGAGYNEQFF. The CDR3, as DNA: TGCAGTGCTCGCGGGGGGGCGGGATACAATGAGCAGTTCTTC.

The V gene is TRBV5-1, the J gene TRBJ2-1; TRBD1 matches at 9 bases. After removal of 1 base from V and 4 bases from J, the junction contained 6 bases not matched to a gene. Germline CDR1 is SGHRS and CDR2 is YFSETQ. CDR3 length: 16 amino acids. The DNA of the CDR3 is TGCGCCAGCAGCTTGCGTCTCGGACAGGGGTACAATGAGCAGTTCTTC. The encoded protein is CASSLRLGQGYNEQFF.

The rearrangement links TRBV12-3 or TRBV12-4 to TRBJ2-3; TRBD1 is a possible D gene (8 bases). This CDR3 is built from 16 residues. V lost 5 bases and J lost 1, with 16 bases in between. CDR3 region: CASSHRQGRGTDTQYF. The CDR3 nucleotides read TGTGCCAGCAGTCACCGACAGGGGAGGGGCACAGATACGCAGTATTTT.

The rearrangement joins TRBV28 to TRBJ2-5; 12 bases are a match to TRBD2. Matching the DNA end better, TRBJ2-7 makes the J call doubtful. The CDR3 is made up of 16 amino acids. CDR1 MDHEN and CDR2 SYDVKM come from the germline V gene. The CDR3 reads CASSPSTSGSLVEQYF. CDR3 sequence (DNA): TGTGCCAGCAGTCCTTCGACTAGCGGGAGTCTAGTCGAGCAGTACTTC.